These T cell receptor beta chains were read from a single sample in a study of blood T cell repertoires in COVID-19. Measured with immunoSEQ multiplex PCR; TCRdb has only the in-frame clones, and not every one. Counted here are 190,000 or so clones, roughly four fifths occurring once; the ten biggest clones make up over 9.5%. The sample comprised PBMCs or T cells enriched from blood (not recorded which). The receptors originated from a man aged 35 to 55 who had recovered from COVID-19. The CDR3 runs from the conserved cysteine through the conserved F or W. The D gene is left open where the match is weak. Size tells how often a clone was seen (once, few, many) or the class of an expanded clone, and some rows leave it out.

j_call: TRBJ2-3; v_call: TRBV3-1/TRBV3-2; clone_size: .; d_call: .; cdr3_nt: TGTGCCAGCAGCCCCCTAATCCGGGATACGCAGTATTTT; cdr3_aa: CASSPLIRDTQYF
j_call: TRBJ2-7; v_call: TRBV7-2; clone_size: .; d_call: .; cdr3_nt: TGTGCCAGCAGCTTAGGCCCAGAACCGAACTACGAGCAGTACTTC; cdr3_aa: CASSLGPEPNYEQYF
j_call: TRBJ1-6; v_call: TRBV19; clone_size: .; d_call: .; cdr3_nt: TGTGCCAGTAGTATAACAGCAGGGTCGAGCTCCTATAATTCACCCCTCCACTTT; cdr3_aa: CASSITAGSSSYNSPLHF
j_call: TRBJ1-1; v_call: TRBV19; clone_size: .; d_call: .; cdr3_nt: TGTGCCAGTAGTATAAGGGGCACTGAAGCTTTCTTT; cdr3_aa: CASSIRGTEAFF
j_call: TRBJ1-2; v_call: TRBV4-3; clone_size: .; d_call: .; cdr3_nt: TGCGCCAGCAGCTCGAGGGGGACGGGGACATACTATGGCTACACCTTC; cdr3_aa: CASSSRGTGTYYGYTF
j_call: TRBJ2-2; v_call: TRBV5-4; clone_size: .; d_call: .; cdr3_nt: TGTGCCAGCAGCCGAACCGGGGTACAGAACACCGGGGAGCTGTTTTTT; cdr3_aa: CASSRTGVQNTGELFF
j_call: TRBJ2-4; v_call: TRBV27; clone_size: .; d_call: TRBD2; cdr3_nt: TGTGCCAGCAGGGTACTAGCGGGAGGGCCCGGCATTCAGTACTTC; cdr3_aa: CASRVLAGGPGIQYF
j_call: TRBJ1-3; v_call: TRBV14; clone_size: .; d_call: TRBD1; cdr3_nt: TGTGCCAGCAGCCACACAGGGGGAGGAAACACCATATATTTT; cdr3_aa: CASSHTGGGNTIYF
j_call: TRBJ1-5; v_call: TRBV5-1; clone_size: .; d_call: .; cdr3_nt: TGCGCCAGCAGCTTGGACAGAGATCAGCCCCAGCATTTT; cdr3_aa: CASSLDRDQPQHF
j_call: TRBJ1-1; v_call: TRBV5-6; clone_size: .; d_call: TRBD1; cdr3_nt: TGTGCCAGCAGCCTGGGACAGGGGTCTTTGAACACTGAAGCTTTCTTT; cdr3_aa: CASSLGQGSLNTEAFF
j_call: TRBJ2-1; v_call: TRBV30; clone_size: .; d_call: .; cdr3_nt: TGTGCCTGGAGCGAGGGTGCGGCCTGGTTCTTC; cdr3_aa: CAWSEGAAWFF
j_call: TRBJ1-4; v_call: TRBV2; clone_size: .; d_call: .; cdr3_nt: TGTGCCAGCACCCTGGACAGAGCTAATGAAAAACTGTTTTTT; cdr3_aa: CASTLDRANEKLFF
j_call: TRBJ1-6; v_call: TRBV4-1; clone_size: .; d_call: .; cdr3_nt: TGCGCCAGCAGCCAATTAACTCGCGCGGGAGGTTATAATTCACCCCTCCACTTT; cdr3_aa: CASSQLTRAGGYNSPLHF
j_call: TRBJ2-1; v_call: TRBV14; clone_size: .; d_call: TRBD2; cdr3_nt: TGTGCCAGCAGCCCGGGACTAGCGGGCAACAATGAGCAGTTCTTC; cdr3_aa: CASSPGLAGNNEQFF
j_call: TRBJ2-3; v_call: TRBV9; clone_size: .; d_call: TRBD1; cdr3_nt: TGTGCCAGCAGCGCCCCGACCACAGGGGATTGGGCAGATACGCAGTATTTT; cdr3_aa: CASSAPTTGDWADTQYF
j_call: TRBJ1-5; v_call: TRBV6-1; clone_size: .; d_call: .; cdr3_nt: TGTGCCAGCAGTGAGGGAAGGGGGATGAATCAGCCCCAGCATTTT; cdr3_aa: CASSEGRGMNQPQHF
j_call: TRBJ2-7; v_call: TRBV28; clone_size: once; d_call: TRBD2; cdr3_nt: TGTGCCAGCGGCGAGACTAGCGGGAGGGCCAAAGAGCAGTACTTC; cdr3_aa: CASGETSGRAKEQYF
j_call: TRBJ2-2; v_call: TRBV4-2; clone_size: .; d_call: TRBD2; cdr3_nt: TGTGCCAGCAGCCAAGGGGAAGGACTAGCGGGGGTCACCGGGGAGCTGTTTTTT; cdr3_aa: CASSQGEGLAGVTGELFF
j_call: TRBJ2-2; v_call: TRBV9; clone_size: .; d_call: .; cdr3_nt: TGTGCCAGCAGCGTAGGAGCAGGGTGGGGCGGGGAGCTGTTTTTT; cdr3_aa: CASSVGAGWGGELFF
j_call: TRBJ2-3; v_call: TRBV29-1; clone_size: few; d_call: TRBD2; cdr3_nt: TGCAGCGTTGTACTAGCGGGGCGGGCAGATACGCAGTATTTT; cdr3_aa: CSVVLAGRADTQYF
j_call: TRBJ1-2; v_call: TRBV12-3/TRBV12-4; clone_size: few; d_call: .; cdr3_nt: TGTGCCAGCAGCTTACTTCCAGCGTATGGCTACACCTTC; cdr3_aa: CASSLLPAYGYTF
j_call: TRBJ1-5; v_call: TRBV2; clone_size: .; d_call: .; cdr3_nt: TGTGCCAGCAGCGATTCCCAGACAGGCCCCCTCCAGCATTTT; cdr3_aa: CASSDSQTGPLQHF
j_call: TRBJ1-5; v_call: TRBV19; clone_size: .; d_call: .; cdr3_nt: TGTGCCAGTGGGGACATTGATCAGCCCCAGCATTTT; cdr3_aa: CASGDIDQPQHF
j_call: TRBJ2-2; v_call: TRBV9; clone_size: .; d_call: TRBD2; cdr3_nt: TGTGCCAGCAGAGCGGGGGCGACTGCCGGGGAGCTGTTTTTT; cdr3_aa: CASRAGATAGELFF
j_call: TRBJ2-1; v_call: TRBV19; clone_size: .; d_call: TRBD2; cdr3_nt: TGTGCCAGTGCGAGACTAGCGGGATCTTTGAATGAGCAGTTCTTC; cdr3_aa: CASARLAGSLNEQFF
j_call: TRBJ2-1; v_call: TRBV5-6; clone_size: .; d_call: TRBD1; cdr3_nt: TGTGCCAGCAGCTTGGAAGGGACAGGATCCTACAATGAGCAGTTCTTC; cdr3_aa: CASSLEGTGSYNEQFF
j_call: TRBJ1-2; v_call: TRBV5-5; clone_size: few; d_call: .; cdr3_nt: TGTGCCAGCCTCAAGGGCCCGGAGGGTTCCTTCTATGGCTACACCTTC; cdr3_aa: CASLKGPEGSFYGYTF
j_call: TRBJ1-5; v_call: TRBV19; clone_size: .; d_call: TRBD1; cdr3_nt: TGTGCCAGTAACCGCCTCAGGGGGCTCCAGCCCCAGCATTTT; cdr3_aa: CASNRLRGLQPQHF
j_call: TRBJ2-1; v_call: TRBV5-1; clone_size: .; d_call: .; cdr3_nt: TGCGCCAGCAGCTTAACTGCCTCCTACAATGAGCAGTTCTTC; cdr3_aa: CASSLTASYNEQFF